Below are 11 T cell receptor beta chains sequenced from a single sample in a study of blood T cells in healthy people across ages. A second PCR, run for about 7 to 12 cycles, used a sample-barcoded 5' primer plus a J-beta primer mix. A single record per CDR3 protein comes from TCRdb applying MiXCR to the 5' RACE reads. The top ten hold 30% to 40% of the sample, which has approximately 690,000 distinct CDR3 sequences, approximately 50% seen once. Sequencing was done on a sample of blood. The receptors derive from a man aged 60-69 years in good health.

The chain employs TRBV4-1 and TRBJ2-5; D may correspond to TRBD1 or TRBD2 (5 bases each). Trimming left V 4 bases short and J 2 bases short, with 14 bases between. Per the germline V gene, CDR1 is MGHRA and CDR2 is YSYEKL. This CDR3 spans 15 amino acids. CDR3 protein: CASSLVRGEQETQYF. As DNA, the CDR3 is TGCGCCAGCAGCCTTGTGAGAGGGGAGCAAGAGACCCAGTACTTC.

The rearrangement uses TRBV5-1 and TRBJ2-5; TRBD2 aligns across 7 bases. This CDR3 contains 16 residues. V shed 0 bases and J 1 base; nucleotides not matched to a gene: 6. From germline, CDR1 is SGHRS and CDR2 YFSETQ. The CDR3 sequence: CASSLATGGGQETQYF. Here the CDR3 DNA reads TGCGCCAGCAGCTTGGCCACGGGAGGCGGCCAAGAGACCCAGTACTTC.

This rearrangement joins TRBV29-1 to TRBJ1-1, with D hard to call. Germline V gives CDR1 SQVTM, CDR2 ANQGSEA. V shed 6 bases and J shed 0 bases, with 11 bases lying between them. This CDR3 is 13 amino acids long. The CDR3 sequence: CSVVAYMNTEAFF. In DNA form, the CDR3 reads TGCAGCGTCGTAGCCTACATGAACACTGAAGCTTTCTTT.

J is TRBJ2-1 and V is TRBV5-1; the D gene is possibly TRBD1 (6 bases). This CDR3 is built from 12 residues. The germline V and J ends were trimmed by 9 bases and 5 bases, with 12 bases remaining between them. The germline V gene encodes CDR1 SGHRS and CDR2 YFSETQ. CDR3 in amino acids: CATTGFNNEQFF. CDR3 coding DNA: TGCGCCACTACAGGGTTCAACAATGAGCAGTTCTTC.

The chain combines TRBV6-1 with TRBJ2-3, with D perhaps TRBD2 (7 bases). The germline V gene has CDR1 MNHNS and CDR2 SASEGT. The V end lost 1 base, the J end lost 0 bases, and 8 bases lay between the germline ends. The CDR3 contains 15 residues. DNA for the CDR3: TGTGCCAGCAGTGAAGGGGGGGGCAGCACAGATACGCAGTATTTT. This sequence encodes CASSEGGGSTDTQYF.

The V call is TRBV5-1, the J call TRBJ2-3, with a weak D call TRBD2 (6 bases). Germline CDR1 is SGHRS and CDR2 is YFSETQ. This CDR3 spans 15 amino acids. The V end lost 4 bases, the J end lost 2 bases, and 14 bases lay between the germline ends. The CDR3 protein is CASSRMGLLTDTQYF. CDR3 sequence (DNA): TGCGCCAGCAGCCGGATGGGACTTCTCACAGATACGCAGTATTTT.

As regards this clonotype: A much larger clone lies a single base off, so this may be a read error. The CDR3 DNA reads TGTGCCAGCAGCCTAAGCGAAACCTGCAATGAGCAGTTCTTC. It is translated as CASSLSETCNEQFF. The chain joins TRBV3-1 to TRBJ2-1; no firm D call. The V end lost 4 bases, the J end lost 6 bases, and 13 bases lay between the germline ends. Germline V gene data show CDR1 as LGHDT and CDR2 as YNNKEL (reference sequence). This CDR3 spans 14 amino acids.

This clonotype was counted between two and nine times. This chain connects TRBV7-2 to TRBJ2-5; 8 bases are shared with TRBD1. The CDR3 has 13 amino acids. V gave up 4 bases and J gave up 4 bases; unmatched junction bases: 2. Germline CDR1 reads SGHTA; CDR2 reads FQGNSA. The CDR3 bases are TGTGCCAGCAGCTCCGACAGGGGAGAGACCCAGTACTTC. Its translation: CASSSDRGETQYF.

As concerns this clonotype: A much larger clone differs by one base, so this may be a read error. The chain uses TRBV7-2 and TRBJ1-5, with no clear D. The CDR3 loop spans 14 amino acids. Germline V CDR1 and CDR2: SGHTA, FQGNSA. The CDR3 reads CAGSLERGFKPQHF. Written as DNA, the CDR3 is TGTGCCGGCAGCTTAGAACGGGGTTTTAAGCCCCAGCATTTT.

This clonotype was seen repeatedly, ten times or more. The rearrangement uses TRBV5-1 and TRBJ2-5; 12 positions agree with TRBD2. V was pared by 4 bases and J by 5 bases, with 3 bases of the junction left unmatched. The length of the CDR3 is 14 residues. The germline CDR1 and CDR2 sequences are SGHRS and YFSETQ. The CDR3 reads CASSGGTSGETQYF. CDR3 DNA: TGCGCCAGCAGCGGCGGGACTAGCGGGGAGACCCAGTACTTC.

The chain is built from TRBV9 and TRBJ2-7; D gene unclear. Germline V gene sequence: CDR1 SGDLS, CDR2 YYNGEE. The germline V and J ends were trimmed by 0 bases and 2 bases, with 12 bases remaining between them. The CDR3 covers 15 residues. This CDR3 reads CASSVGRIPPYEQYF. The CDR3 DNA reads TGTGCCAGCAGCGTAGGCAGGATCCCACCCTACGAGCAGTACTTC.